The following is a T cell receptor beta chain sequence with its context. This clonotype occurred a few times. Its antigen is currently not known. Per-base quality was not reported, and no clone a single base away is much larger than it. Sample treatment or condition, as interpreted from the label and publication: PENTA 11 planned treatment interruption arm or continuous ART arm. The participants, all children from the United Kingdom aged 2 to 15 years, had been on at least three-drug ART for a minimum of 24 weeks. Cryopreserved PBMCs containing at least 5 million viable cells were needed, and a few candidate patients were excluded because their viable PBMC yield was low. Naive CD4+ CD45RA+ CD45RO- T cells were FACS-sorted from thawed PBMCs on a FACSAria III cell sorter. Sorted cells were fixed, and RNA was extracted using the RNeasy FFPE kit followed by the RNeasy Micro kit. These data come from a study of HIV-infected children after antiretroviral therapy interruption (dated by TCRdb to the late 2010s). At the level of the whole study: Eight children, all with CD4+ count above 500 and viral load below 50 copies/ml, were included, of whom four were on planned treatment interruption and four were on continuous treatment. A median age of approximately 9.8 years was recorded in the interruption group, and a median age of 8 years was recorded in the continuous treatment group. Exposure to EBV and CMV had been recorded for most participating children. Interruption-arm samples came from week 0, week 12, end of interruption (week 24 or 48), and about 3 years after study end. For the continuous-treatment arm, samples from the corresponding weeks 0, 48 and 150 were analyzed. TCR repertoires were compared between children on planned treatment interruption and children on continuous antiretroviral treatment, alongside thymic output measurements.

Library preparation was by 3' RACE. TCR libraries were constructed from RNA with a 3' RACE protocol that used unique molecular identifiers to correct for PCR amplification bias. Amplicon libraries were pooled in groups of up to 12 and sequenced on an Illumina MiSeq using v2 2x250 paired-end chemistry. The paper's data handling went like this. Reads were processed with Decombinator to assign V and J genes and CDR3, with barcode-based error and PCR bias correction. Repertoires were subsampled to equal depth before Gini coefficients were calculated with the R ineq package. GLIPH, Hamming distance and a shared triplet metric were used to assess CDR3 similarity. The public reads were reprocessed in TCRdb via fastp at Q25 and MiXCR, keeping in-frame beta chains. Each record represents a unique CDR3 protein, reported with the most common genes and DNA among its rows. TCRdb assigned the V and J calls; the authors' analysis was not used. The sample has around 47,000 distinct CDR3 sequences on record, 4.3% of them singletons. Roughly 0.7% of the sample is taken by the ten largest.

Summary of the overall study and its limitations: The small number of patients is a limitation, and caution is needed when interpreting the data. In naive CD4+ repertoires of PTI patients, CDR3 sharing between time points fell after interruption began; many sequences were shared between end of interruption and 3 years later. Minor non-naive CD45RA+ populations such as EMRA or stem memory cells might have been included among the sorted CD45RA+ naive cells. An increase in the naive CD4+ Gini coefficient was observed by the end of treatment interruption, suggesting clonal expansion, and a return to baseline was observed by 3 years.

Sequences SQVTM (CDR1) and ANQGSEA (CDR2) are obtained from the germline V gene. V is pared back by 4 bases and J by 1 base, with 20 bases lying between the germline termini. Including the terminal cysteine and phenylalanine, the CDR3 comprises 17 residues. The only DNA kept is the CDR3, 51 bases in frame from the first base. In this chain, TRBV29-1 is recombined with TRBJ1-3; the D gene identity is not certain. The sample consisted of CD45RA+ CD4+ T cells from PBMCs, pooled from several time points, taken from a donor given antiretroviral therapy, either interrupted or continuous. According to the study, the label for this sample's cell subset or site signals: naive CD4+ CD45RA+ CD45RO- T cells. The receptor was derived from a pool of human donors with HIV. The CDR3 protein is CSVVAEGRRLSGNTIYF. The DNA sequence is given as TGCAGCGTTGTCGCGGAGGGTCGCCGTTTATCTGGAAACACCATATATTTT.